These T cell receptor beta chains were read from a single sample in a study of T cells in Graves' hyperthyroidism and ophthalmopathy. MiXCR, applied by TCRdb to the multiplex PCR reads, yields one record per CDR3 protein. This sample yields around 450,000 distinct CDR3 sequences, of which 15% to 18% are seen a single time; around 7.7% belongs to the top ten. The material sequenced was blood. These receptors were obtained from a woman aged 18-29 years with Graves' hyperthyroidism. The CDR3 runs from the conserved cysteine through the conserved F or W. The order of the fields is D gene, J gene, V gene, clone size, CDR3 protein, CDR3 DNA. A D gene is named only where the DNA matches it firmly. Some rows mark clone size as missing; the rest say once, few, many or name a class of expanded clone.

D gene: TRBD1; J gene: TRBJ1-1; V gene: TRBV5-1; clone size: many; CDR3 protein: CASSTGTGGMWAFF; CDR3 DNA: TGCGCCAGCAGCACCGGGACAGGGGGCATGTGGGCTTTCTTT
D gene: .; J gene: TRBJ1-5; V gene: TRBV5-8; clone size: .; CDR3 protein: CASSSFPGQPQHF; CDR3 DNA: TGTGCCAGCAGCTCGTTCCCGGGGCAGCCCCAGCATTTT
D gene: .; J gene: TRBJ1-2; V gene: TRBV9; clone size: many; CDR3 protein: CASSHWDNQGYGYTF; CDR3 DNA: TGTGCCAGCAGCCATTGGGATAATCAGGGCTATGGCTACACCTTC
D gene: .; J gene: TRBJ2-3; V gene: TRBV19; clone size: many; CDR3 protein: CASSPGPAGDTQYF; CDR3 DNA: TGTGCCAGTAGTCCGGGACCAGCCGGGGATACGCAGTATTTT
D gene: TRBD1; J gene: TRBJ1-2; V gene: TRBV6-1; clone size: many; CDR3 protein: CASSWSAAGGKYGYTF; CDR3 DNA: TGTGCCAGCAGTTGGTCTGCGGCAGGGGGGAAATATGGCTACACCTTC
D gene: TRBD1; J gene: TRBJ2-5; V gene: TRBV28; clone size: many; CDR3 protein: CASSLSYRGQETQYF; CDR3 DNA: TGTGCCAGCAGTTTATCTTACAGGGGGCAAGAGACCCAGTACTTC
D gene: .; J gene: TRBJ2-3; V gene: TRBV28; clone size: many; CDR3 protein: CASSLPPGPDTQYF; CDR3 DNA: TGTGCCAGCAGTTTACCCCCCGGTCCCGATACGCAGTATTTT
D gene: TRBD2; J gene: TRBJ2-2; V gene: TRBV19; clone size: .; CDR3 protein: CASSMRGLAEGAGELFF; CDR3 DNA: TGTGCCAGTAGTATGAGGGGACTAGCGGAAGGAGCCGGGGAGCTGTTTTTT
D gene: TRBD1; J gene: TRBJ2-5; V gene: TRBV3-1; clone size: .; CDR3 protein: CASSHWDRGLETQYF; CDR3 DNA: TGTGCCAGCAGCCATTGGGACAGGGGCCTTGAGACCCAGTACTTC
D gene: .; J gene: TRBJ1-2; V gene: TRBV15; clone size: .; CDR3 protein: CATSKGPLGYTF; CDR3 DNA: TGTGCCACCAGTAAAGGACCGCTGGGCTACACCTTC
D gene: .; J gene: TRBJ1-6; V gene: TRBV5-1; clone size: many; CDR3 protein: CASSLKGAGSPLHF; CDR3 DNA: TGCGCCAGCAGTTTGAAGGGTGCGGGCTCACCCCTCCACTTT
D gene: .; J gene: TRBJ2-7; V gene: TRBV7-3; clone size: many; CDR3 protein: CASSLTGSLAYEQYF; CDR3 DNA: TGTGCCAGCAGCCTGACAGGTTCCTTGGCCTACGAGCAGTACTTC
D gene: TRBD2; J gene: TRBJ2-3; V gene: TRBV6-2/TRBV6-3; clone size: many; CDR3 protein: CASSYLLLAGGAPGTDTQYF; CDR3 DNA: TGTGCCAGCAGTTACCTCCTTCTAGCGGGAGGGGCCCCAGGCACAGATACGCAGTATTTT
D gene: TRBD2; J gene: TRBJ2-7; V gene: TRBV5-1; clone size: .; CDR3 protein: CASSLDSGGAYEQYF; CDR3 DNA: TGCGCCAGCAGCTTAGATAGCGGGGGGGCCTACGAGCAGTACTTC
D gene: .; J gene: TRBJ2-5; V gene: TRBV5-4; clone size: .; CDR3 protein: CASSLKEGPETQYF; CDR3 DNA: TGTGCCAGCAGCTTGAAGGAGGGGCCCGAGACCCAGTACTTC
D gene: TRBD1; J gene: TRBJ1-5; V gene: TRBV18; clone size: many; CDR3 protein: CASSSQGSSNQPQHF; CDR3 DNA: TGTGCCAGCTCATCACAGGGGAGTAGCAATCAGCCCCAGCATTTT
D gene: TRBD2; J gene: TRBJ2-3; V gene: TRBV6-2/TRBV6-3; clone size: .; CDR3 protein: CASSSQPLAGFTDTQYF; CDR3 DNA: TGTGCCAGCAGTTCCCAGCCTTTAGCGGGCTTCACAGATACGCAGTATTTT
D gene: .; J gene: TRBJ1-3; V gene: TRBV20-1; clone size: .; CDR3 protein: CSALTGGHGSGNTIYF; CDR3 DNA: TGCAGTGCCCTTACGGGGGGGCATGGATCTGGAAACACCATATATTTT
D gene: TRBD1; J gene: TRBJ1-6; V gene: TRBV27; clone size: many; CDR3 protein: CASSLTGGSYNSPLHF; CDR3 DNA: TGTGCCAGCAGTCTAACAGGGGGCTCCTATAATTCACCCCTCCACTTT
D gene: .; J gene: TRBJ1-4; V gene: TRBV2; clone size: .; CDR3 protein: CACRERETNEKLFF; CDR3 DNA: TGTGCCTGCAGGGAGAGGGAAACTAATGAAAAACTGTTTTTT
D gene: TRBD2; J gene: TRBJ2-7; V gene: TRBV20-1; clone size: many; CDR3 protein: CSASLAGTYEQYF; CDR3 DNA: TGCAGTGCTAGTCTAGCGGGTACTTACGAGCAGTACTTC
D gene: TRBD1; J gene: TRBJ1-2; V gene: TRBV25-1; clone size: few; CDR3 protein: CASTQGGANGYTF; CDR3 DNA: TGTGCCAGCACCCAGGGGGGGGCCAATGGCTACACCTTC
D gene: .; J gene: TRBJ2-7; V gene: TRBV6-6; clone size: many; CDR3 protein: CASSYSSRAYEQYF; CDR3 DNA: TGTGCCAGCAGTTACTCGAGCAGGGCCTACGAGCAGTACTTC
D gene: .; J gene: TRBJ1-5; V gene: TRBV16; clone size: .; CDR3 protein: CASSPGGASPQHF; CDR3 DNA: TGTGCCAGCAGCCCCGGGGGGGCATCACCCCAGCATTTT
D gene: .; J gene: TRBJ2-1; V gene: TRBV7-3; clone size: .; CDR3 protein: CASSSDTYNEQFF; CDR3 DNA: TGTGCCAGCAGCTCAGACACTTACAATGAGCAGTTCTTC
D gene: TRBD2; J gene: TRBJ2-5; V gene: TRBV3-1; clone size: few; CDR3 protein: CASSPRIAGGQETQYF; CDR3 DNA: TGTGCCAGCAGCCCTCGGATAGCGGGAGGGCAAGAGACCCAGTACTTC
D gene: .; J gene: TRBJ2-3; V gene: TRBV30; clone size: few; CDR3 protein: CAWSWDPGVSTDTQYF; CDR3 DNA: TGTGCCTGGAGTTGGGATCCAGGGGTCAGCACAGATACGCAGTATTTT
D gene: .; J gene: TRBJ1-4; V gene: TRBV10-2; clone size: .; CDR3 protein: CASTSGTGGEKLFF; CDR3 DNA: TGCGCCAGCACTTCCGGGACCGGAGGCGAAAAACTGTTTTTT
D gene: .; J gene: TRBJ2-6; V gene: TRBV20-1; clone size: many; CDR3 protein: CSARDVHQGGTGANVLTF; CDR3 DNA: TGCAGTGCTAGAGATGTTCACCAGGGGGGTACGGGGGCCAACGTCCTGACTTTC
D gene: .; J gene: TRBJ2-7; V gene: TRBV7-3; clone size: many; CDR3 protein: CASSLRGDDNEQYF; CDR3 DNA: TGTGCCAGCAGCTTAAGGGGAGATGATAACGAGCAGTACTTC
D gene: TRBD2; J gene: TRBJ2-3; V gene: TRBV27; clone size: many; CDR3 protein: CASSGLAGADTQYF; CDR3 DNA: TGTGCCAGCAGTGGGCTAGCGGGGGCGGATACGCAGTATTTT
D gene: .; J gene: TRBJ2-5; V gene: TRBV9; clone size: many; CDR3 protein: CASSAYLREQETQYF; CDR3 DNA: TGTGCCAGCAGCGCCTACCTGAGGGAACAAGAGACCCAGTACTTC
D gene: .; J gene: TRBJ2-1; V gene: TRBV16; clone size: many; CDR3 protein: CASSRSVAVYNEQFF; CDR3 DNA: TGTGCCAGCAGCCGCTCGGTAGCCGTGTACAATGAGCAGTTCTTC
D gene: TRBD2; J gene: TRBJ2-5; V gene: TRBV13; clone size: many; CDR3 protein: CASSAPSKRGKGETQYF; CDR3 DNA: TGTGCCAGCAGCGCCCCGTCCAAGCGGGGGAAAGGGGAGACCCAGTACTTC
D gene: .; J gene: TRBJ2-2; V gene: TRBV4-1; clone size: few; CDR3 protein: CASSQESGWDGELFF; CDR3 DNA: TGCGCCAGCAGCCAAGAATCAGGTTGGGACGGGGAGCTGTTTTTT
D gene: .; J gene: TRBJ2-1; V gene: TRBV18; clone size: many; CDR3 protein: CASSARTELLNEQFF; CDR3 DNA: TGTGCCAGCTCCGCTCGGACTGAGCTCCTCAATGAGCAGTTCTTC
D gene: .; J gene: TRBJ1-4; V gene: TRBV6-2/TRBV6-3; clone size: .; CDR3 protein: CASLGGGGKLFF; CDR3 DNA: TGTGCCAGCTTAGGGGGAGGCGGAAAACTGTTTTTT
D gene: .; J gene: TRBJ1-2; V gene: TRBV7-9; clone size: many; CDR3 protein: CASSLAPPRTGSYGYTF; CDR3 DNA: TGTGCCAGCAGCTTAGCCCCCCCTCGGACCGGGAGCTATGGCTACACCTTC
D gene: TRBD2; J gene: TRBJ2-3; V gene: TRBV6-1; clone size: .; CDR3 protein: CASKDAGGATDTQYF; CDR3 DNA: TGTGCCAGTAAGGACGCGGGAGGGGCCACAGATACGCAGTATTTT
D gene: .; J gene: TRBJ2-3; V gene: TRBV11-3; clone size: .; CDR3 protein: CASSLGRTWGTDTQYF; CDR3 DNA: TGTGCCAGCAGCTTAGGCCGGACGTGGGGCACAGATACGCAGTATTTT
D gene: .; J gene: TRBJ2-7; V gene: TRBV7-9; clone size: many; CDR3 protein: CASSQNYYEQYF; CDR3 DNA: TGTGCCAGCAGCCAGAACTATTACGAGCAGTACTTC
D gene: TRBD2; J gene: TRBJ2-1; V gene: TRBV9; clone size: once; CDR3 protein: CASSVSGGVIDEQFF; CDR3 DNA: TGTGCCAGCAGCGTTAGCGGGGGGGTTATAGATGAGCAGTTCTTC
D gene: .; J gene: TRBJ1-4; V gene: TRBV12-3/TRBV12-4; clone size: many; CDR3 protein: CASSSGPATNEKLFF; CDR3 DNA: TGTGCCAGCAGTTCGGGGCCAGCAACTAATGAAAAACTGTTTTTT
D gene: .; J gene: TRBJ2-3; V gene: TRBV5-1; clone size: many; CDR3 protein: CASSFGASTDTQYF; CDR3 DNA: TGCGCCAGCAGCTTTGGAGCAAGCACAGATACGCAGTATTTT
D gene: TRBD2; J gene: TRBJ2-1; V gene: TRBV11-2; clone size: .; CDR3 protein: CASSLTRPLQRGAPNEQFF; CDR3 DNA: TGTGCCAGCAGCTTAACCCGCCCCCTCCAGCGGGGGGCCCCAAATGAGCAGTTCTTC
D gene: TRBD2; J gene: TRBJ2-7; V gene: TRBV12-3/TRBV12-4; clone size: few; CDR3 protein: CASTGTSGDEQYF; CDR3 DNA: TGTGCCAGCACCGGGACTAGCGGCGACGAGCAGTACTTC
D gene: TRBD2; J gene: TRBJ2-5; V gene: TRBV3-1; clone size: many; CDR3 protein: CASSQASGGQETQYF; CDR3 DNA: TGTGCCAGCAGCCAAGCTAGCGGGGGCCAAGAGACCCAGTACTTC
D gene: .; J gene: TRBJ1-3; V gene: TRBV12-3/TRBV12-4; clone size: .; CDR3 protein: CASSFGEISGNTIYF; CDR3 DNA: TGTGCCAGCAGTTTTGGGGAGATCTCTGGAAACACCATATATTTT